A single sample gave rise to the 31 T cell receptor beta chains below, sequenced in a study of T cell responses to AZD1222 COVID-19 vaccine. Generated by immunoSEQ multiplex PCR, the TCRdb table keeps only in-frame clones and is missing some. The sample has about 82,000 clones; 90% to 95% are singletons. The specimen comprised peripheral blood, sampled on day 0 of AZD1222 vaccination. The receptor source for this set is an adult in good health.

This clone was seen just once. The J gene is TRBJ1-1, the V gene TRBV3-1 (or the pseudogene TRBV3-2); D remains unclear. V gave up 0 bases and J gave up 5 bases, with 10 bases separating them. The CDR3 is made up of 14 amino acids. Germline CDR1 and CDR2: LGHDT and YNNKEL (reference sequence). CDR3 DNA sequence: TGTGCCAGCAGCCAAGATGTTGGTATGACTGAAGCTTTCTTT. Amino acids: CASSQDVGMTEAFF.

V gene TRBV19 combines with J gene TRBJ2-3; 8 bases agree with TRBD1. V was clipped by 3 bases and J by 5 bases; unmatched bases: 4. In germline, CDR1 is LNHDA, CDR2 SQIVND (reference sequence). The CDR3 extends over 14 amino acids. The CDR3: CASSIQGAQDTQYF. Here the CDR3 DNA reads TGTGCCAGTAGTATTCAGGGGGCGCAAGATACGCAGTATTTT.

V gene TRBV6-5 combines with J gene TRBJ1-5, with D possibly being TRBD1 (5 bases). Trimming left V 11 bases short and J 4 bases short, with 9 bases between. Looked up from germline, CDR1 is MNHEY and CDR2 is SVGAGI. The CDR3 consists of 11 residues. CDR3 in DNA: TGTGCCGGGGGAGGGAATCAGCCCCAGCATTTT. Amino acids: CAGGGNQPQHF.

This clone was observed once. The chain couples TRBV12-3 or TRBV12-4 to TRBJ1-1; TRBD1 matches at 7 bases. The V gene end was trimmed by 6 bases and the J gene end by 7 bases; junction bases not matched to a gene: 5. This CDR3 spans 12 amino acids. The CDR3 sequence: CASRATGIEAFF. CDR3 coding DNA: TGTGCCAGCAGGGCGACAGGGATTGAAGCTTTCTTT.

The chain uses TRBV2 and TRBJ2-2, with a tentative D call TRBD2 (5 bases). Germline CDR1 reads SNHLY; CDR2 reads FYNNEI. The CDR3 is 15 amino acids. The V end was cut by 9 bases, the J end by 0 bases, with 14 bases between. Written as DNA, the CDR3 is TGTGCCAGTCAAGCGGATGTTGCGAACACCGGGGAGCTGTTTTTT. This codes for CASQADVANTGELFF.

This chain uses TRBV7-6 with TRBJ2-5; 15 bases are shared with TRBD2. CDR3 length equals 16 residues. The junction had 6 bases not matched to a gene; V was cut back by 5 bases and J by 5 bases. Per the germline V gene, CDR1 is SGHVS and CDR2 is FNYEAQ. CDR3 bases: TGTGCCAGCAGCAGAAGGACTAGCGGGGGGGCGGAGACCCAGTACTTC. This encodes CASSRRTSGGAETQYF.

Note on this clone: The sample carries other DNA sequences with the same CDR3. The rearrangement joins TRBV27 to TRBJ1-5, with D possibly matching TRBD1 (6 bases). The V and J ends lost 2 bases and 0 bases respectively, with 8 bases between them. CDR1 MNHEY and CDR2 SMNVEV come from the germline V gene (reference sequence). The CDR3 has 15 amino acids. The CDR3 here is CASSLRTDSNQPQHF. The DNA of the CDR3 is TGTGCCAGCAGTTTAAGGACAGATAGCAATCAGCCCCAGCATTTT.

J is TRBJ2-5 and V is TRBV15; D unresolved. The CDR3 sequence is 14 residues long. Germline V CDR1 and CDR2: LNHNV, YYDKDF (reference sequence). The germline V and J ends were trimmed by 1 base and 3 bases, with 9 bases remaining between them. This CDR3 is CATSRVPPEETQYF. CDR3 coding DNA: TGTGCCACCAGCAGAGTCCCGCCCGAAGAGACCCAGTACTTC. Using reference TRBV15 and TRBJ2-5 for the parts outside the CDR3, the full variable domain is DAMVIQNPRYQVTQFGKPVTLSCSQTLNHNVMYWYQQKSSQAPKLLFHYYDKDFNNEADTPDNFQSRRPNTSFCFLDIRSPGLGDTAMYLCATSRVPPEETQYFGPGTRLLVL.

V usage is TRBV28 and J usage is TRBJ2-7; tentatively, D is TRBD1 (5 bases). Germline V gene data show CDR1 as MDHEN and CDR2 as SYDVKM. The CDR3 is made up of 14 amino acids. The V and J ends lost 5 bases and 3 bases respectively, with 14 bases between them. The CDR3 reads CASSLRTKVYEQYF. The CDR3 coding sequence is TGTGCCAGCAGTCTCCGGACAAAGGTCTACGAGCAGTACTTC.

The gene calls are TRBV19 and TRBJ2-3; the D gene is possibly TRBD1 (7 bases). The V gene's germline CDR1 is LNHDA and CDR2 SQIVND (reference sequence). The CDR3 loop spans 15 amino acids. V dropped 5 bases and J dropped 1 base, with 13 bases sitting between them. The CDR3 DNA reads TGTGCCAGTAGTGCCGACAGGGAGGGCACAGATACGCAGTATTTT. This encodes CASSADREGTDTQYF.

The chain links TRBV28 to TRBJ1-1; no reliable D call. CDR3 length: 16 amino acids. Germline V lookup: CDR1 MDHEN, CDR2 SYDVKM. Trimming left V 4 bases short and J 4 bases short, with 19 bases between. The CDR3 sequence is CASSSTRTAWITEAFF. CDR3 DNA sequence: TGTGCCAGCAGTTCCACACGGACGGCTTGGATCACTGAAGCTTTCTTT.

The chain has TRBV6-2 or TRBV6-3 and TRBJ2-6; 7 nucleotides line up with TRBD1. The J segment lost 0 bases and the V segment lost 6 bases, leaving 14 bases of the junction unmatched. Germline V gene sequence: CDR1 MNHEY, CDR2 SVGEGT. CDR3 size: 19 residues. CDR3 protein: CASSLAGTELFSGANVLTF. The CDR3 DNA is TGTGCCAGCAGCCTGGCCGGGACAGAACTTTTCTCTGGGGCCAACGTCCTGACTTTC.

This sequence joins TRBV7-2 and TRBJ2-2, with 7 bases matching TRBD1. With 5 bases clipped from V and 0 bases from J, the junction kept 3 bases outside the gene matches. The germline gives CDR1 SGHTA, CDR2 FQGNSA. The CDR3 runs 15 residues. The CDR3 sequence is CASSNRGSNTGELFF. CDR3 DNA: TGTGCCAGCAGCAACAGGGGTTCGAACACCGGGGAGCTGTTTTTT.

The chain combines TRBV7-9 with TRBJ2-7; D gene uncertain. Germline lookup yields CDR1 SEHNR and CDR2 FQNEAQ (reference sequence). This CDR3 is 15 amino acids long. Trimming left V 1 base short and J 0 bases short, with 10 bases between. The CDR3 loop is CASSLVRLSSYEQYF. The CDR3 bases are TGTGCCAGCAGCTTAGTCAGACTTAGCTCCTACGAGCAGTACTTC.

V gene TRBV29-1 combines with J gene TRBJ1-1, with 8 bases matching TRBD1. Per germline, CDR1 SQVTM and CDR2 ANQGSEA. This CDR3 contains 13 residues. V was pared by 6 bases and J by 1 base, with 4 bases of the junction left unmatched. The CDR3 bases are TGCAGCGTCTACAGGGGGTCGAACACTGAAGCTTTCTTT. This encodes CSVYRGSNTEAFF.

This clone was seen only once. The chain employs TRBV28 and TRBJ2-3; D not resolved. V was pared by 2 bases and J by 9 bases, with 9 bases between. Germline V gene lookup returns CDR1 MDHEN and CDR2 SYDVKM. The CDR3 runs 12 residues. This chain's CDR3 is CASSLRGPTQYF. Written as DNA, the CDR3 is TGTGCCAGCAGTTTAAGAGGTCCAACGCAGTATTTT. The full variable domain, completed using reference TRBV28 and TRBJ2-3, is DVKVTQSSRYLVKRTGEKVFLECVQDMDHENMFWYRQDPGLGLRLIYFSYDVKMKEKGDIPEGYSVSREKKERFSLILESASTNQTSMYLCASSLRGPTQYFGPGTRLTVL.

The chain combines TRBV13 with TRBJ1-4; D not resolved. V was clipped by 5 bases and J by 0 bases, with 10 bases between them. Germline V lookup: CDR1 PRHDT, CDR2 FYEKMQ (reference sequence). CDR3 length equals 15 residues. DNA for the CDR3: TGTGCCAGCAGCAGAACAGCCTCAACTAATGAAAAACTGTTTTTT. Residues: CASSRTASTNEKLFF. Complete variable domain (other parts from reference TRBV13 and TRBJ1-4): AAGVIQSPRHLIKEKRETATLKCYPIPRHDTVYWYQQGPGQDPQFLISFYEKMQSDKGSIPDRFSAQQFSDYHSELNMSSLELGDSALYFCASSRTASTNEKLFFGSGTQLSVL.

The DNA for the CDR3 is TGTGCCAGCAGTCCCCGGGACAGCTACGAGCAGTACTTC. Translated, it gives CASSPRDSYEQYF. V usage is TRBV12-3 or TRBV12-4 and J usage is TRBJ2-7; 7 positions agree with TRBD1. This CDR3 spans 13 amino acids. After removal of 5 bases from V and 3 bases from J, the junction contained 4 bases not matched to a gene.

The chain recombines TRBV4-1 with TRBJ2-5; tentatively, D is TRBD2 (5 bases). The CDR3 covers 16 residues. V lost 0 bases and J 5 bases, leaving 16 bases between the germline ends. The V gene's germline CDR1 is MGHRA and CDR2 YSYEKL. The CDR3 nucleotides read TGCGCCAGCAGCCAAGAGTACACACTAGGCGGGGAGACCCAGTACTTC. Translation gives CASSQEYTLGGETQYF.

The CDR3 reads CASSPPTATNEKLFF. Here the CDR3 DNA reads TGTGCCAGCTCACCTCCCACAGCAACTAATGAAAAACTGTTTTTT. The rearrangement uses TRBV18 and TRBJ1-4, with D uncertain. The CDR3 loop spans 15 amino acids. The ends were cut back, 3 bases at V and 0 bases at J, with 8 bases in the middle. The germline gives CDR1 KGHSH, CDR2 LQKENI.

The V gene is TRBV2, the J gene TRBJ1-6; D may be TRBD1 (5 bases). The CDR3 length is 16 residues. In germline, CDR1 is SNHLY, CDR2 FYNNEI. Trimming took off 2 bases at V and 7 bases at J, with 15 bases between the two ends. CDR3: CASSEKVGTSNSPLHF. CDR3 bases: TGTGCCAGCAGTGAAAAGGTCGGGACCTCAAATTCACCCCTCCACTTT.

The V call is TRBV7-8, the J call TRBJ2-1; perhaps TRBD2 as D (6 bases). The CDR3 length is 16 residues. Trimming removed 4 bases at V and 4 bases at J, with 17 bases between. CDR1 and CDR2 from the germline V gene are SGHVS and FQNEAQ. The CDR3 sequence is CASSSEGGFRYNEQFF. Here the CDR3 DNA reads TGTGCCAGCAGCTCCGAGGGAGGTTTTAGGTACAATGAGCAGTTCTTC.

The chain couples TRBV28 to TRBJ1-1; weak D call: TRBD1 (5 bases). The CDR3 loop spans 16 amino acids. Germline lookup yields CDR1 MDHEN and CDR2 SYDVKM. The V and J ends lost 6 bases and 6 bases respectively, with 23 bases between them. This CDR3 reads CASRNSRVLGRAEAFF. For the CDR3, the DNA is TGTGCCAGCAGAAACTCCAGGGTTTTGGGCAGGGCTGAAGCTTTCTTT.

CDR3 sequence: CASSLSPGFGGQGFTGELFF. CDR3 DNA: TGTGCCAGCAGCTTGTCTCCCGGATTCGGGGGACAGGGCTTCACCGGGGAGCTGTTTTTT. V gene TRBV5-5 combines with J gene TRBJ2-2; 9 bases map to TRBD1. The CDR3 length is 20 residues. Germline V lookup: CDR1 SGHKS, CDR2 YYEKEE (reference sequence). Trimming at V came to 1 base and at J to 4 bases, leaving 17 bases not matched to a gene.

The V and J genes are TRBV29-1 and TRBJ2-7, with D maybe TRBD2 (5 bases). Germline CDR1 reads SQVTM; CDR2 reads ANQGSEA. V lost 4 bases and J lost 1, with 5 bases in between. The CDR3 covers 11 residues. In nucleotides, the CDR3 is TGCAGCGTTGCGGGATCCTACGAGCAGTACTTC. Translation: CSVAGSYEQYF.

The chain joins TRBV4-3 to TRBJ1-5; no firm D call. V gave up 4 bases and J gave up 7 bases, with 11 bases separating them. This CDR3 has 13 residues. Germline loops: CDR1 LGHNA, CDR2 YSLEER. The CDR3 region has the DNA TGCGCCAGCAGCCCAGATCGGGGACAGCCCCAGCATTTT. Its translation is CASSPDRGQPQHF.

The genes are TRBV7-9 and TRBJ1-2; D uncertain. Germline CDR1 is SEHNR and CDR2 is FQNEAQ (reference sequence). CDR3 length: 14 residues. V dropped 1 base and J dropped 0 bases, with 6 bases sitting between them. CDR3 sequence: CASSLDPSNYGYTF. The CDR3 DNA reads TGTGCCAGCAGCTTAGACCCCTCTAACTATGGCTACACCTTC. The whole variable domain, filled in from reference TRBV7-9 and TRBJ1-2, reads DTGVSQNPRHKITKRGQNVTFRCDPISEHNRLYWYRQTLGQGPEFLTYFQNEAQLEKSRLLSDRFSAERPKGSFSTLEIQRTEQGDSAMYLCASSLDPSNYGYTFGSGTRLTVV.

CDR3 in DNA: TGTGCCAGCACCACTGGAGGGGGTCGGACTGAAGCTTTCTTT. Its translation: CASTTGGGRTEAFF. This sequence joins TRBV7-3 and TRBJ1-1, with D maybe TRBD1 (6 bases). V was pared by 7 bases and J by 5 bases, with 17 bases between. The CDR3 has 14 residues. Germline CDR1 reads SGHTA; CDR2 reads FQGTGA.

The chain combines TRBV5-1 with TRBJ2-1; 9 bases align to TRBD1. The CDR3 length is 14 residues. Losses at the gene ends were 2 bases for V and 8 bases for J; bases not matched to a gene: 5. CDR1 and CDR2 (germline): SGHRS, YFSETQ. The CDR3: CASSFNGQGYEQFF. As DNA, the CDR3 is TGCGCCAGCAGCTTTAATGGACAGGGGTATGAGCAGTTCTTC.

The chain carries TRBV5-1 and TRBJ2-5, with D maybe TRBD2 (5 bases). The V end lost 4 bases, the J end lost 5 bases, and 12 bases lay between the germline ends. Germline CDR1 and CDR2: SGHRS and YFSETQ. The CDR3 contains 13 residues. The CDR3 DNA reads TGCGCCAGCAGCGTGGGAGTTGGGGAGACCCAGTACTTC. This codes for CASSVGVGETQYF.

The chain uses TRBV7-2 and TRBJ1-3; D perhaps matches TRBD1 (5 bases). Per the germline V gene, CDR1 is SGHTA and CDR2 is FQGNSA. This CDR3 region has 14 residues. V lost 1 base, J lost 2 bases, and 6 bases lay in between. The CDR3 spells CASSLVRAGNTIYF. The CDR3 coding sequence is TGTGCCAGCAGCTTAGTCAGGGCTGGAAACACCATATATTTT.